A single sample gave rise to the 22 T cell receptor beta chains below, sequenced in a study of blood T cell repertoires in COVID-19 (dated by TCRdb to about 2020). Library creation used the immunoSEQ multiplex PCR assay. The immuneACCESS repertoire file appears here via TCRdb, limited to in-frame rearrangements. These files lack a portion of the clones; in checked studies, under half of the deficit traces to unresolved V genes, and the cause of the others is not known. In all, the sample holds approximately 300,000 clones, and 80% to 90% of those were seen once. The ten largest make up 4.3% of the sample. The specimen sequenced was PBMCs or T cells enriched from blood (not recorded which). Every receptor here comes from a young woman who had recovered from COVID-19.

This clone was seen only once. CDR3 nucleotide sequence: TGTGCCAGCAGCCAAGATCCCCGGGAGGGCCCGACAGATACGCAGTATTTT. Protein product: CASSQDPREGPTDTQYF. V is TRBV3-1 (or the pseudogene TRBV3-2) and J is TRBJ2-3; 8 nucleotides line up with TRBD2. The CDR3 totals 17 residues. Germline V lookup: CDR1 LGHDT, CDR2 YNNKEL (reference sequence). The V segment lost 0 bases and the J segment 3 bases; nucleotides outside the gene matches: 8.

The chain joins TRBV5-4 to TRBJ2-1; possible D gene TRBD1, 6 bases. Between the trimmed V and J ends, which lost 4 bases and 3 bases, there was a span of 11 bases. Germline V gene lookup returns CDR1 SGHNT and CDR2 YYREEE (reference sequence). This CDR3 spans 14 amino acids. CDR3 sequence reads: CASSQGQSYNEQFF. The CDR3, as DNA: TGTGCCAGCAGCCAAGGACAGAGCTACAATGAGCAGTTCTTC. Looking up the rest from reference TRBV5-4 and TRBJ2-1 gives the full variable domain: ETGVTQSPTHLIKTRGQQVTLRCSSQSGHNTVSWYQQALGQGPQFIFQYYREEENGRGNFPPRFSGLQFPNYSSELNVNALELDDSALYLCASSQGQSYNEQFFGPGTRLTVL.

This clone was recorded once. This rearrangement joins TRBV28 to TRBJ2-6; a weak D match, TRBD2 (6 bases). With 6 bases removed from V and 0 bases from J, the gap between germline ends came to 12 bases. CDR1 and CDR2 from the germline V gene are MDHEN and SYDVKM. This CDR3 region has 16 residues. This CDR3 is CASRPGGFSGANVLTF. The CDR3 DNA reads TGTGCCAGCAGACCTGGAGGGTTCTCTGGGGCCAACGTCCTGACTTTC.

The V and J genes are TRBV14 and TRBJ1-5; D is perhaps TRBD1 (5 bases). Looked up from germline, CDR1 is SGHDN and CDR2 is FVKESK. The V and J ends lost 1 base and 4 bases respectively, with 8 bases between them. The CDR3 is made up of 14 amino acids. CDR3 bases: TGTGCCAGCAGCCAAGGGGGCCCTAATCAGCCCCAGCATTTT. Amino acid sequence: CASSQGGPNQPQHF.

The table lists this clone with a few counts. This rearrangement joins TRBV28 to TRBJ2-1; 11 nucleotides line up with TRBD2. Per the germline V gene, CDR1 is MDHEN and CDR2 is SYDVKM. With 1 base clipped from V and 8 bases from J, the junction kept 7 bases outside the gene matches. The CDR3 extends over 16 amino acids. The CDR3 coding sequence is TGTGCCAGCAGTTTATACCTAGCGGGAGGTAGGTATGAGCAGTTCTTC. Its translation: CASSLYLAGGRYEQFF.

The CDR3 region is CASSQEEPPHYEQYF. The CDR3 coding sequence is TGCGCCAGCAGTCAAGAAGAACCGCCACACTACGAGCAGTACTTC. The chain recombines TRBV23-1 with TRBJ2-7; D gene ambiguous. TRBV23-1 is flagged as an ORF with uncertain function. The ends were cut back, 2 bases at V and 3 bases at J, with 14 bases in the middle. This CDR3 contains 15 residues.

The CDR3 protein is CAWSGLGTGGSEQYF. Written as DNA, the CDR3 is TGTGCCTGGAGTGGGTTGGGGACAGGGGGGTCCGAGCAGTACTTC. The rearrangement links TRBV30 to TRBJ2-7; 11 positions match TRBD1. This CDR3 spans 15 amino acids. The J segment lost 6 bases and the V segment lost 1 base, leaving 8 bases of the junction unmatched. Germline V CDR1 and CDR2: GTSNPN, SVGIG (reference sequence).

The chain is built from TRBV7-2 and TRBJ2-7, with 11 positions matching TRBD2. V dropped 4 bases and J dropped 7; count of bases not matched to a gene: 9. Per germline, CDR1 SGHTA and CDR2 FQGNSA. CDR3 length: 15 residues. CDR3 in DNA: TGTGCCAGCAGCTACCTAGCGGGGGGCGTGTGGGAGCAGTACTTC. Its translation is CASSYLAGGVWEQYF.

V and J are TRBV28 and TRBJ1-1, with a tentative D call TRBD1 (5 bases). Germline-derived CDR1 and CDR2 are MDHEN and SYDVKM. Trimming removed 5 bases at V and 1 base at J, with 11 bases between. This CDR3 is 14 amino acids long. The CDR3 loop is CASSIIGGNTEAFF. In nucleotides, the CDR3 is TGTGCCAGCAGTATAATCGGGGGGAACACTGAAGCTTTCTTT.

This clone is a singleton in its sample. This sample also contains other DNA sequences that code for the same CDR3. V is TRBV18 and J is TRBJ1-1; D unclear. The CDR3 is made up of 13 amino acids. Trimming removed 3 bases at V and 2 bases at J, with 7 bases between. From germline, CDR1 is KGHSH and CDR2 LQKENI. The CDR3 DNA is TGTGCCAGCTCACCCGCAGGAAACACTGAAGCTTTCTTT. Its protein is CASSPAGNTEAFF.

The gene calls are TRBV7-3 and TRBJ2-3; TRBD2 is a possible D gene (5 bases). CDR1 is SGHTA, CDR2 FQGTGA, per germline. This CDR3 is 14 amino acids long. Trimming took 5 bases from V and 6 from J, leaving 15 bases between them. CDR3 region: CASSRSGRADTQYF. For the CDR3, the DNA is TGTGCCAGCAGCAGATCGGGAAGGGCGGATACGCAGTATTTT.

This sequence joins TRBV27 and TRBJ1-6; 8 bases fit TRBD1. Germline assignment: CDR1 MNHEY and CDR2 SMNVEV (reference sequence). The CDR3 consists of 16 residues. V gave up 6 bases and J gave up 10 bases; unmatched junction bases: 14. The CDR3 region has the DNA TGTGCCAGCAGGGTTCACCGAGCGACAGGGGAATCACCCCTCCACTTT. Translating gives CASRVHRATGESPLHF.

This chain joins TRBV5-1 and TRBJ2-7; 9 positions agree with TRBD1. The CDR3 sequence is 14 residues long. Germline V gene lookup returns CDR1 SGHRS and CDR2 YFSETQ. The V segment lost 3 bases and the J segment 7 bases; nucleotides outside the gene matches: 8. The CDR3 coding sequence is TGCGCCAGCAGCTCCTTCCCGGGACAGGGAGAGCAGTACTTC. This sequence encodes CASSSFPGQGEQYF.

The rearrangement joins TRBV5-4 to TRBJ2-2; TRBD1 matches at 9 bases. V lost 5 bases to trimming and J lost 2 bases; unmatched junction nucleotides: 1. The CDR3 spans 14 residues. Germline V gene data show CDR1 as SGHNT and CDR2 as YYREEE (reference sequence). Written as DNA, the CDR3 is TGTGCCAGCAGAACAGGGGGCAACACCGGGGAGCTGTTTTTT. It translates to CASRTGGNTGELFF.

This chain's CDR3 is CASSPPGTYEQYF. The DNA of the CDR3 is TGTGCCAGCAGCCCCCCCGGTACCTACGAGCAGTACTTC. The chain has TRBV3-1 (or the pseudogene TRBV3-2) and TRBJ2-7; no clear D gene. Trimming took off 4 bases at V and 2 bases at J, with 9 bases between the two ends. In germline, CDR1 is LGHDT, CDR2 YNNKEL (reference sequence). The CDR3 loop spans 13 amino acids.

V gene TRBV30 combines with J gene TRBJ1-2, with 7 bases identical to TRBD1. From germline, CDR1 is GTSNPN and CDR2 SVGIG (reference sequence). The CDR3 contains 11 residues. The CDR3 reads CARKTGYGYTF. CDR3 DNA: TGTGCTAGGAAGACAGGGTATGGCTACACCTTC.

CDR3 region: CASSLIQGLSPLHF. For the CDR3, the DNA is TGTGCCAGCAGCCTAATACAGGGGCTGTCACCCCTCCACTTT. This sequence joins TRBV7-2 and TRBJ1-6; 7 nucleotides align to TRBD1. Germline V gives CDR1 SGHTA, CDR2 FQGNSA. The trim removed 5 bases at V and 10 bases at J, leaving 8 bases unmatched. The CDR3 totals 14 residues. Full variable domain (rest looked up from reference TRBV7-2 and TRBJ1-6): GAGVSQSPSNKVTEKGKDVELRCDPISGHTALYWYRQSLGQGLEFLIYFQGNSAPDKSGLPSDRFSAERTGGSVSTLTIQRTQQEDSAVYLCASSLIQGLSPLHFGNGTRLTVT.

CDR3 amino acids: CASSQYHRSGLDTQYF. The CDR3 DNA follows: TGTGCCAGCAGCCAATACCACCGGTCAGGTCTCGATACGCAGTATTTT. The V gene is TRBV9, the J gene TRBJ2-3; D is unresolved. Trimming cost V 4 bases and J 6 bases, with 21 bases left between them. The germline V gene encodes CDR1 SGDLS and CDR2 YYNGEE. CDR3 size: 16 residues.

This clone was detected once. The chain uses TRBV12-3 or TRBV12-4 and TRBJ1-1; D uncertain. V was pared by 7 bases and J by 4 bases, with 13 bases between. The CDR3 loop spans 13 amino acids. CDR3 sequence (DNA): TGTGCCAGCACCCTTGGGAGTGGCACTGAAGCTTTCTTT. Translated: CASTLGSGTEAFF.

The chain combines TRBV14 with TRBJ1-3; possible D gene TRBD1, 5 bases. V lost 3 bases, J lost 1 base, and 7 bases lay in between. CDR1 is SGHDN, CDR2 FVKESK, per germline. The CDR3 is 14 amino acids. The CDR3 nucleotides are TGTGCCAGCAGCCACCGGGGGTCTGGAAACACCATATATTTT. Protein: CASSHRGSGNTIYF.

The chain employs TRBV10-3 and TRBJ1-2; 9 bases align to TRBD1. V gave up 6 bases and J gave up 5 bases; unmatched junction bases: 13. This CDR3 contains 16 residues. Germline CDR1 is ENHRY and CDR2 is SYGVKD. CDR3 amino acids: CAISNTGGKERYGYTF. As DNA, the CDR3 is TGTGCCATCAGCAATACAGGGGGCAAAGAAAGATATGGCTACACCTTC.

This chain connects TRBV4-1 to TRBJ2-1, with 7 bases lining up with TRBD2. Germline CDR1 and CDR2: MGHRA and YSYEKL. The CDR3 has 18 residues. J lost 9 bases, V lost 0 bases, and 17 bases had no gene match. The CDR3 protein is CASSQDHPFGAGVLEQFF. DNA of the CDR3: TGCGCCAGCAGCCAAGATCATCCTTTTGGGGCGGGGGTACTTGAGCAGTTCTTC.